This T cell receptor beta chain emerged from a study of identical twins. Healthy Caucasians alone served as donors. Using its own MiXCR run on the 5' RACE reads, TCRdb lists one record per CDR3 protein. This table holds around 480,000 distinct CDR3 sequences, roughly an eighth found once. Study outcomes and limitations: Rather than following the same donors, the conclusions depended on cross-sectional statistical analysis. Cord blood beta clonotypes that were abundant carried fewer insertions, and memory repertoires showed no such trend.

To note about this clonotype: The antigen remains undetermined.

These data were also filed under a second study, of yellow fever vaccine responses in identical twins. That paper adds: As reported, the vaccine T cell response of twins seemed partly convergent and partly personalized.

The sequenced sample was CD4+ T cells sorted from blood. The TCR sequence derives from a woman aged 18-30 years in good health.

CDR3 protein: CSVFREHGYTF. The CDR3 DNA is TGCAGCGTATTCAGGGAGCATGGCTACACCTTC. The chain recombines TRBV29-1 with TRBJ1-2; TRBD1 might be the D (5 bases). The V end was cut by 6 bases, the J end by 6 bases, with 11 bases between. CDR3 length: 11 amino acids. Germline CDR1 and CDR2: SQVTM and ANQGSEA.